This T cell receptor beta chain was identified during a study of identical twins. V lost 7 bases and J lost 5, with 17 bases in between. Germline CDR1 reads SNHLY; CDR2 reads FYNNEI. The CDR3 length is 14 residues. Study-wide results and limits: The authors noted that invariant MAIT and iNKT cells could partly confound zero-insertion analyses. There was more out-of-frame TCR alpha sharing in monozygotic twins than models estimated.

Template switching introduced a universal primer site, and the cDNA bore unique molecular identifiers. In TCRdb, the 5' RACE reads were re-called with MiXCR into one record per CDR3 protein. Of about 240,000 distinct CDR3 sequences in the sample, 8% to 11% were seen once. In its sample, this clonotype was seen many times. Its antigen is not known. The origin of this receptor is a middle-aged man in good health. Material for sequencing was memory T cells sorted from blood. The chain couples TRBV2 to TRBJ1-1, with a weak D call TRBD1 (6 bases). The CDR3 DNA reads TGTGCCAGCAATGGGCCGGGGGGCACTACTGAAGCTTTCTTT. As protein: CASNGPGGTTEAFF.